The next 23 T cell receptor beta chains were all read from a single sample in a study of T cell clonality in common variable immunodeficiency. Some clones are missing from TCRdb's copy, which holds only in-frame ones; the method was immunoSEQ multiplex PCR. This sample shows tens of thousands of clones and no singletons; 3.4% rests with the ten largest. The sequencing sample was made of peripheral blood mononuclear cells. The source is a person aged 18 to 75 in good health.

This clone has just a few counts. The read terminates 3 residues ahead of where the CDR3 ends, so the germline J gene completes it. This sequence joins TRBV6-2 or TRBV6-3 and TRBJ2-1; TRBD1 matches 7 bases. The CDR3 extends over 16 amino acids. V dropped 4 bases and J dropped 1; count of bases not matched to a gene: 7. CDR1 and CDR2 from the germline V gene are MNHEY and SVGEGT. This chain's CDR3 is CASSLSWGQSYNEQFF. The sequenced CDR3 bases are TGTGCCAGCAGTTTGAGTTGGGGACAGTCCTACAATGAG.

In its sample, this clone was seen many times. The read stops 3 residues short of the end of the CDR3; the missing end is completed from the germline J gene. The chain has TRBV30 and TRBJ2-7, with D possibly TRBD2 on 6 matching bases. This CDR3 has 15 residues. Germline V lookup: CDR1 GTSNPN, CDR2 SVGIG (reference sequence). With 0 bases removed from V and 1 base from J, the gap between germline ends came to 13 bases. The DNA read from the CDR3 is TGTGCCTGGAGTGTACTTCCGGGGGAGTCCTACGAG. Residues: CAWSVLPGESYE. The CDR3 in its entirety is CAWSVLPGESYEQYF.

This clone was seen repeatedly, ten times or more. The CDR3 end is not reached by the read, which stops 3 residues before it; the germline J gene fills it in. The chain recombines TRBV7-3 with TRBJ2-3, with 9 bases fitting TRBD2. Per the germline V gene, CDR1 is SGHTA and CDR2 is FQGTGA. With V trimmed by 5 bases and J by 5 bases, 8 bases remained unmatched. This CDR3 comprises 15 residues. The CDR3 sequence: CASSPRGSGRDTQYF. Incomplete CDR3 DNA: TGTGCCAGCAGCCCCCGAGGTAGCGGGAGAGATACG.

This clone was detected only a few times. CDR3 sequence: CASRPSPETEAFF. CDR3 bases read: TGTGCCAGCAGACCATCCCCAGAGACTGAA. The J gene is TRBJ1-1, the V gene TRBV7-9; D remains unclear. The observed sequence ends 3 residues before the CDR3 terminus, with the missing tail filled in from the germline J gene. CDR1 is SEHNR and CDR2 is FQNEAQ in the germline V gene (reference sequence). Trimming removed 6 bases at V and 5 bases at J, with 13 bases between. This CDR3 has 13 residues.

This clone has just a few counts. The read halts 3 residues ahead of the CDR3 end, with the missing end drawn from the germline J gene. The rearrangement uses TRBV7-6 and TRBJ1-2; D unresolved. CDR1 is SGHVS, CDR2 FNYEAQ, per germline. The CDR3 runs 15 residues. The CDR3 loop is CASSALAGARNDYTF. CDR3 DNA, as far as it was read: TGTGCCAGCAGCGCCCTAGCGGGAGCGAGGAATGAC.

Partial CDR3 DNA: TGTGCCAGCAGCTTATCACAGGCGAACACTGAA. The encoded protein is CASSLSQANTE. Given in full, the CDR3 is CASSLSQANTEAFF. This rearrangement joins TRBV7-9 to TRBJ1-1; a weak D match, TRBD1 (5 bases). The read is 3 residues too short to cover the CDR3 end, so that end is filled in from the germline J gene. Trimming cost V 2 bases and J 1 base, with 8 bases left between them. The CDR3 runs to 14 residues. CDR1 SEHNR and CDR2 FQNEAQ come from the germline V gene (reference sequence).

This clone has at least ten counts. From the germline J gene comes the end of the CDR3, since the read stops 3 residues before it. The genes are TRBV5-1 and TRBJ2-1; 7 bases are shared with TRBD2. This CDR3 contains 15 residues. Germline trimming cut 1 base from V and 5 bases from J; bases unmatched to any gene: 6. Germline loops: CDR1 SGHRS, CDR2 YFSETQ. The CDR3 loop is CASSLLAESHNEQFF. CDR3 bases read: TGCGCCAGCAGCTTGCTAGCGGAGAGCCACAATGAG.

This clone has only a few counts. The CDR3 end lies 3 residues beyond the end of the read and is filled in from the germline J gene. The chain uses TRBV10-2 and TRBJ2-2; D is perhaps TRBD2 (5 bases). The CDR3 is made up of 14 amino acids. The germline V gene has CDR1 WSHSY and CDR2 SAAADI. V lost 2 bases and J 4 bases, leaving 8 bases between the germline ends. CDR3 bases read: TGCGCCAGCAGTGAGCCGGGGAGCACCGGGGAG. Amino acids: CASSEPGSTGE. The full CDR3 reads CASSEPGSTGELFF.

Of note for this clone: The read ends 3 residues shy of where the CDR3 ends; the end is completed using the germline J gene. The chain uses TRBV7-3 and TRBJ1-2, with 7 bases identical to TRBD1. The V gene's germline CDR1 is SGHTA and CDR2 FQGTGA. The CDR3 is 19 amino acids. The V gene end was trimmed by 1 base and the J gene end by 6 bases; junction bases not matched to a gene: 20. CDR3 in amino acids: CASSLREGQLLVDSDGYTF. CDR3 bases read: TGTGCCAGCAGCTTAAGAGAGGGACAGCTTCTCGTCGATTCCGATGGC.

This clone was counted a few times. The read terminates 3 residues ahead of where the CDR3 ends, so the germline J gene completes it. The chain couples TRBV2 to TRBJ2-1, with TRBD2 identical over 11 bases. CDR3 size: 14 residues. Trimming removed 7 bases from V and 5 bases from J; junction bases left unmatched: 4. The germline V gene has CDR1 SNHLY and CDR2 FYNNEI. This CDR3 reads CASTASGGHNEQFF. The covered CDR3 bases are TGTGCCAGCACGGCTAGCGGGGGGCACAATGAG.

Points on this clone: The read ends 3 residues early relative to the CDR3; the germline J gene fills the gap. The chain recombines TRBV5-1 with TRBJ1-1, with D perhaps matching TRBD1 (5 bases). V was shortened by 2 bases and J by 3 bases, with 17 bases between the two germline ends. The V gene's germline CDR1 is SGHRS and CDR2 YFSETQ. CDR3 length equals 16 residues. The sequenced part of the CDR3 DNA is TGCGCCAGCAGCTTCCCCGGAAAATTAGGGGACACTGAA. Encoded protein: CASSFPGKLGDTE. The full CDR3 sequence reads CASSFPGKLGDTEAFF.

In regard to this clone: From the germline J gene comes the end of the CDR3, since the read stops 3 residues before it. The V call is TRBV6-2 or TRBV6-3, the J call TRBJ2-1, with 10 nucleotides matching TRBD2. The J segment lost 2 bases and the V segment lost 8 bases, leaving 12 bases of the junction unmatched. The CDR3 length is 17 residues. Per the germline V gene, CDR1 is MNHEY and CDR2 is SVGEGT. CDR3 DNA, as far as it was read: TGTGCCAGCCTCAGTATAGAAGCGGGAGGGCCCTACAATGAG. Its protein product is CASLSIEAGGPYNE. The CDR3, in full, reads CASLSIEAGGPYNEQFF.

Ten or more counts support this clone. The read halts 3 residues ahead of the CDR3 end, with the missing end drawn from the germline J gene. The chain links TRBV7-8 to TRBJ2-6, with D possibly TRBD2 on 5 matching bases. The V end was cut by 1 base, the J end by 2 bases, with 12 bases between. CDR1 and CDR2 (germline): SGHVS, FQNEAQ. The CDR3 extends over 17 amino acids. The CDR3 sequence is CASSLVGERAGANVLTF. The part of the CDR3 DNA that was read is TGTGCCAGCAGCTTAGTCGGGGAGAGAGCTGGGGCCAACGTC.

At least ten counts were recorded for this clone. The CDR3 sequence: CSARGAIRTEAFF. The covered CDR3 bases are TGCAGTGCTAGAGGAGCAATCCGAACTGAA. The chain uses TRBV20-1 and TRBJ1-1, with unresolved D. Read sequence stops 3 residues before the CDR3 end, and the germline J gene provides the missing end. V lost 1 base and J 5 bases, leaving 11 bases between the germline ends. Per germline, CDR1 DFQATT and CDR2 SNEGSKA (reference sequence). The CDR3 contains 13 residues.

This clone was picked up many times. Coverage ceases 3 residues before the CDR3 finishes, and the germline J gene fills in the end. V and J are TRBV7-9 and TRBJ1-5; D gene ambiguous. The CDR3 length is 12 residues. V was trimmed by 5 bases and J by 3 bases, leaving 5 bases between them. Germline-derived CDR1 and CDR2 are SEHNR and FQNEAQ (reference sequence). CDR3 loop: CASSPLNQPQHF. CDR3 DNA (partial): TGTGCCAGCAGCCCTCTCAATCAGCCC.

This clone was observed at least ten times. The read ends 3 residues early relative to the CDR3; the germline J gene fills the gap. The chain is built from TRBV19 and TRBJ2-1; 8 bases fit TRBD2. V lost 6 bases and J lost 7; bases outside the gene matches: 20. The CDR3 sequence is 18 residues long. Looked up from germline, CDR1 is LNHDA and CDR2 is SQIVND (reference sequence). CDR3: CASRYGRAGGRGVNEQFF. CDR3 DNA, as far as it was read: TGTGCCAGTAGATACGGTCGGGCGGGGGGAAGGGGAGTAAATGAG.

This clone appeared many times. With the read ending 3 residues before the CDR3 end, the germline J gene is used to fill in that end. The V call is TRBV20-1, the J call TRBJ2-5; TRBD1 is a possible D gene (5 bases). Germline V gene sequence: CDR1 DFQATT, CDR2 SNEGSKA (reference sequence). The V end lost 3 bases, the J end lost 3 bases, and 8 bases lay between the germline ends. CDR3 length: 12 residues. The covered CDR3 bases are TGCAGTGCTAGGGCAGGGAAAGAGACC. Translation gives CSARAGKET. The full CDR3 reads CSARAGKETQYF.

In this sample, this clone turned up many times. The read is 3 residues too short to cover the CDR3 end, so that end is filled in from the germline J gene. The chain is built from TRBV5-4 and TRBJ1-2, with no clear D. Germline lookup yields CDR1 SGHNT and CDR2 YYREEE (reference sequence). The CDR3 is 13 residues long. V was shortened by 0 bases and J by 0 bases, with 3 bases between the two germline ends. The CDR3 loop reads CASSLGTNYGYTF. CDR3 bases read: TGTGCCAGCAGCTTGGGTACTAACTATGGC.

This clone was picked up many times. The read stops 3 residues short of the end of the CDR3; the missing end is completed from the germline J gene. The rearrangement joins TRBV5-1 to TRBJ1-1, with TRBD1 identical over 7 bases. The trim removed 4 bases at V and 0 bases at J, leaving 3 bases unmatched. CDR1 is SGHRS, CDR2 YFSETQ, per germline. There are 14 residues in the CDR3. The CDR3 DNA, read in part, is TGCGCCAGCAGCGGGGGGACAGTGAACACTGAA. It translates to CASSGGTVNTE. The CDR3 as a whole reads CASSGGTVNTEAFF.

In this sample, this clone turned up many times. The read ends 3 residues before the CDR3 terminus; that terminus is restored from the germline J gene. J is TRBJ2-3 and V is TRBV7-9; D gene uncertain. In germline, CDR1 is SEHNR, CDR2 FQNEAQ (reference sequence). This CDR3 contains 14 residues. Between the trimmed V and J ends, which lost 5 bases and 0 bases, there was a span of 9 bases. The DNA read from the CDR3 is TGTGCCAGCAGCCTAACGACTAGCACAGATACG. Its translation: CASSLTTSTDT. The entire CDR3 protein reads CASSLTTSTDTQYF.

The table lists this clone with many counts. The junction departs from germline at one end; a sequencing error may be responsible. The read ends 3 residues shy of where the CDR3 ends; the end is completed using the germline J gene. The V and J genes are TRBV30 and TRBJ1-3; a weak D match, TRBD1 (5 bases). From germline, CDR1 is GTSNPN and CDR2 SVGIG (reference sequence). This CDR3 has 14 amino acids. Here the CDR3 reads CAWRGKGTGNTIYF. The sequenced part of the CDR3 DNA is TGTGCCTGGAGGGGGAAAGGGACTGGAAACACG.

Turning to this clone: With the read ending 3 residues before the CDR3 end, the germline J gene is used to fill in that end. The chain employs TRBV30 and TRBJ1-2; D unresolved. CDR1 is GTSNPN, CDR2 SVGIG, per germline (reference sequence). CDR3 length equals 13 residues. The CDR3: CAWSVAIYYDYTF. The CDR3 bases that were read are TGTGCCTGGAGTGTAGCGATATACTACGAC. Full variable domain (missing parts from reference TRBV30 and TRBJ1-2): SQTIHQWPATLVQPVGSPLSLECTVEGTSNPNLYWYRQAAGRGLQLLFYSVGIGQISSEVPQNLSASRPQDRQFILSSKKLLLSDSGFYLCAWSVAIYYDYTFGSGTRLTVV.

This clone was observed many times. The read finishes 3 residues shy of the CDR3 end, and the germline J gene is used to complete it. The chain couples TRBV4-1 to TRBJ1-1; the D gene is possibly TRBD1 (5 bases). Germline CDR1 MGHRA, CDR2 YSYEKL. Trimming removed 0 bases from V and 0 bases from J, with 11 bases in between. The CDR3 length is 16 residues. The CDR3 sequence is CASSQDSGRLNTEAFF. CDR3 bases read: TGCGCCAGCAGCCAAGATTCAGGGCGTCTGAACACTGAA.